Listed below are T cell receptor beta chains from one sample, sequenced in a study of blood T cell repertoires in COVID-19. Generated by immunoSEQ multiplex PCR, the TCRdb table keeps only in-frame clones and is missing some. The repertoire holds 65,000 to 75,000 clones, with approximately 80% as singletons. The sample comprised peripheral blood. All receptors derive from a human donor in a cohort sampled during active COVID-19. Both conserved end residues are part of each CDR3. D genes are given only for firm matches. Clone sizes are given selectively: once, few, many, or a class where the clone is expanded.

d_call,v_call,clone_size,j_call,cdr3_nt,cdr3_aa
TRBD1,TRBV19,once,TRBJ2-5,TGTGCCAGTAGTATGGGGATGGGACCAGGGGGCACCCAAGAGACCCAGTACTTC,CASSMGMGPGGTQETQYF
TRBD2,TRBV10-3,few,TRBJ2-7,TGTGCCATCAGTGTTAGCGGGGGAAACTACGAGCAGTACTTC,CAISVSGGNYEQYF
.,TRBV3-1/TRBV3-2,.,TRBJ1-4,TGTGCCAGCAGCCAAGATAAGGCTGGACAGCTGTTAACAACTAATGAAAAACTGTTTTTT,CASSQDKAGQLLTTNEKLFF
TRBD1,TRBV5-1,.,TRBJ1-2,TGCGCCAGCAGCTTGGGGACAGGGGGGGCCGATGGCTACACCTTC,CASSLGTGGADGYTF
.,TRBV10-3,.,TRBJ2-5,TGTGCCATCAGGGGTACTGACAGTAAAGAGACCCAGTACTTC,CAIRGTDSKETQYF
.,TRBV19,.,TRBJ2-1,TGTGCCAGTAGTTGGGGCACCCGGTTGGATGAGCAGTTCTTC,CASSWGTRLDEQFF
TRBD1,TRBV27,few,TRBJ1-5,TGTGCCAGCAGTTTGGACAGGGATCAGCCCCAGCATTTT,CASSLDRDQPQHF
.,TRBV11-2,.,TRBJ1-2,TGTGCCAGCAGCTCCCGGACTGATGGTGGCTACACCTTC,CASSSRTDGGYTF
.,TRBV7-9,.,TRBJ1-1,TGTGCCAGCAACCCCCGCGACAGGAAGAGCGGAGCTTTCTTT,CASNPRDRKSGAFF
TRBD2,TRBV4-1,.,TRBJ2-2,TGCGCCAGCAGCCGAGGACTAGCGGGAGGGCCATTGTCTACCGGGGAGCTGTTTTTT,CASSRGLAGGPLSTGELFF
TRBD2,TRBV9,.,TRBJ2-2,TGTGCCAGCAGTCGGACTAGCCTTGCGAACACCGGGGAGCTGTTTTTT,CASSRTSLANTGELFF
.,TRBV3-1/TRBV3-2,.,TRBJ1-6,TGTGCCAGCAGCCAGGGCAGTAATTCACCCCTCCACTTT,CASSQGSNSPLHF
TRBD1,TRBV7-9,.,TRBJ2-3,TGTGCCAGCAGCACTCCGAGGAGGACAGGGGGCCGGGATACGCAGTATTTT,CASSTPRRTGGRDTQYF
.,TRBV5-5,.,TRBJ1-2,TGTGCCAGCAGCTTGGCGGGCTATGGCTACACCTTC,CASSLAGYGYTF
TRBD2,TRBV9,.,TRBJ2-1,TGTGCCAGCAGCGTAGGGACTAGCGGGGAGGGGTTCTTC,CASSVGTSGEGFF
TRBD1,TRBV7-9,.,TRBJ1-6,TGTGCCAGCAGCTTAGGACAGGGGTACGAGTCACCCCTCCACTTT,CASSLGQGYESPLHF
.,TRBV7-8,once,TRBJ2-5,TGTGCCAGCAGCTTCCGGGAGAAGGGGAGGGAGACCCAGTACTTC,CASSFREKGRETQYF
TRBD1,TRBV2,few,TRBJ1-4,TGTGCCAGCACTCAAACCGGGACAGGGACCGAAAAACTGTTTTTT,CASTQTGTGTEKLFF
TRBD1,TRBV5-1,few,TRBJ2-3,TGCGCCAGCAGTCCGGGACAGGGTACAAAAGATACGCAGTATTTT,CASSPGQGTKDTQYF
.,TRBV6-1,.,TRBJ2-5,TGTGCCAGCAGTGAAAGCCCTTTTGTTGCGGGGCAGAAGGAGACCCAGTACTTC,CASSESPFVAGQKETQYF
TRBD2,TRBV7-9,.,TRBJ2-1,TGTGCCAGCAGCCCCCGGTTTAGCGGGGCGAGCTCCTACAATGAGCAGTTCTTC,CASSPRFSGASSYNEQFF
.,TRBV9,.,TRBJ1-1,TGTGCCAGCAGCGTTGGACATACGAACACTGAAGCTTTCTTT,CASSVGHTNTEAFF
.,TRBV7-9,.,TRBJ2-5,TGTGCCAGCAGCTTAGGCCAATACGGAGGAGAGACCCAGTACTTC,CASSLGQYGGETQYF
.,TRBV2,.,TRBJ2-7,TGTGCCAGCAGGGGGGACAATAGGGAGCAGTACTTC,CASRGDNREQYF
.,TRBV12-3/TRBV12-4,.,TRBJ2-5,TGTGCCAGCAGTTTCTCGGTTGCTGAGACCCAGTACTTC,CASSFSVAETQYF
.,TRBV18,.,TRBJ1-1,TGTGCCAGCTCACCGCAGGGGCTGAACACTGAAGCTTTCTTT,CASSPQGLNTEAFF
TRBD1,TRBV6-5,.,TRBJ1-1,TGTGCCAGCAACCTCCGGGACAGGGTTTTCGAAGCTTTCTTT,CASNLRDRVFEAFF
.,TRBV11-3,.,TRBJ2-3,TGTGCCAGCAGCTCCCGACGGGGGGCCACAGATACGCAGTATTTT,CASSSRRGATDTQYF
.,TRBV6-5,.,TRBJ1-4,TGTGCCAGCAGAACGGTAATCGGGGAAAAACTGTTTTTT,CASRTVIGEKLFF
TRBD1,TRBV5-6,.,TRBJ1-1,TGTGCCAGCAGCTTACAGGGGTCGGACACTGAAGCTTTCTTT,CASSLQGSDTEAFF
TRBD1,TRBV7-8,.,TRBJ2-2,TGTGCCAGCAGCTTAGAAGGGACAGGGGGGGCCGGGGAGCTGTTTTTT,CASSLEGTGGAGELFF
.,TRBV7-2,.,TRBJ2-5,TGTGCCAGCAGCTTAGGTATTCAAGAGACCCAGTACTTC,CASSLGIQETQYF
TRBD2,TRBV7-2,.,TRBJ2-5,TGTGCCAGCAGCTCTAGCGGGGAGCGAGAGACCCAGTACTTC,CASSSSGERETQYF
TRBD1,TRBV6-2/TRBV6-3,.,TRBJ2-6,TGTGCCAGCAGTCGGACAGGTTCTGGGGCCAACGTCCTGACTTTC,CASSRTGSGANVLTF
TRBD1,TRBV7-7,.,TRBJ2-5,TGTGCTAGCAGCTTAGAAACAGGGGGACGGGAGACCCAGTACTTC,CASSLETGGRETQYF
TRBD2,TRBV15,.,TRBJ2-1,TGTGCCACCTCTCACGGGGGGGTGGGCTACAATGAGCAGTTCTTC,CATSHGGVGYNEQFF
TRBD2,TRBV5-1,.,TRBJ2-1,TGCGCCAGCAGCTTGTCGGGACTAGCGGGAGGTGAGCAGTTCTTC,CASSLSGLAGGEQFF
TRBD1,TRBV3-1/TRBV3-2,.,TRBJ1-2,TGTGCCAGCAGCCTAGGTGCCCGGACAGGGGGCAACTATGGCTACACCTTC,CASSLGARTGGNYGYTF
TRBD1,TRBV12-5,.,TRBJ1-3,TGTGCTAGTGGTCCTGGACAGGTGGCTGGAAACACCATATATTTT,CASGPGQVAGNTIYF
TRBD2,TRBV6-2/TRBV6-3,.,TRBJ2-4,TGTGCCAGCAGTGACGGACTAGCGGGTTCCAAAAACATTCAGTACTTC,CASSDGLAGSKNIQYF
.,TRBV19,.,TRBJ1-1,TGTGCCAGTAGTATAAGAGCAGGGATGAACACTGAAGCTTTCTTT,CASSIRAGMNTEAFF
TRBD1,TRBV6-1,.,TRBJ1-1,TGTGCCAGCAGTGATCGACAGGGCACTGAAGCTTTCTTT,CASSDRQGTEAFF
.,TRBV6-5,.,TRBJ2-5,TGTGCCAGCACCGCTTTAGGTCTACGGGGAGAGACCCAGTACTTC,CASTALGLRGETQYF
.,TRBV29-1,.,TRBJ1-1,TGCAGCGGGTCCGGGGGGGGATTGACTGAAGCTTTCTTT,CSGSGGGLTEAFF
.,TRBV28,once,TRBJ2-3,TGTGCCAGCAGTTTAAGCGGAATAGTGGGAGGTACGCAGTATTTT,CASSLSGIVGGTQYF
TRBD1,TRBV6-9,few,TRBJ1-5,TGTGCCAGCAGTCCAACCCGACAGGGTCATCAGCCCCAGCATTTT,CASSPTRQGHQPQHF
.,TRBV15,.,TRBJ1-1,TGTGCCACCAGCAAGGAGCGAAACACTGAAGCTTTCTTT,CATSKERNTEAFF
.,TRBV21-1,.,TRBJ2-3,TGTGCCAGCAGGGGCGGGAGCCGCACAGATACGCAGTATTTT,CASRGGSRTDTQYF
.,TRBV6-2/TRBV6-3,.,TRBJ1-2,TGTGCCAGCAGTTATTTTCAGGGTAACTATGGCTACACCTTC,CASSYFQGNYGYTF
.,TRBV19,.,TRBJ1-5,TGTGCCAGTACGACAGGTCGGAAAGGCAATCAGCCCCAGCATTTT,CASTTGRKGNQPQHF
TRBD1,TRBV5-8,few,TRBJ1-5,TGTGCCAGCAGACCCAGACAGGGAATAAGCAATCAGCCCCAGCATTTT,CASRPRQGISNQPQHF
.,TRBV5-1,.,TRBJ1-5,TGCGCCAGCAGCTTGGCCCGGGATCAGCCCCAGCATTTT,CASSLARDQPQHF
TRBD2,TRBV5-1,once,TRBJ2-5,TGCGCCAGCAGCTTGGGTAGCGGGGGCCCGGGGGAGACCCAGTACTTC,CASSLGSGGPGETQYF
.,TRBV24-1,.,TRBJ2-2,TGTGCCACCAGTTCTCTGCGGTCCGGGGGCGGGGAGCTGTTTTTT,CATSSLRSGGGELFF
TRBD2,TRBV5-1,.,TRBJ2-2,TGCGCCAGCAGCCCGCCTCCTAGCGGTTACACCGGGGAGCTGTTTTTT,CASSPPPSGYTGELFF
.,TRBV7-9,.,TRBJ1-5,TGTGCCAGCAGCCGAGGGTCTAGCAATCAGCCCCAGCATTTT,CASSRGSSNQPQHF
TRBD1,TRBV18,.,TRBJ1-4,TGTGCCAGCTCACGGGCCGAGACAGGGCGAGGTGAAAAACTGTTTTTT,CASSRAETGRGEKLFF
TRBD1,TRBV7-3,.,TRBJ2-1,TGTGCCAGCAGCCCGAACAGGGGGTCCTACAATGAGCAGTTCTTC,CASSPNRGSYNEQFF
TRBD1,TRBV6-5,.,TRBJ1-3,TGTGCCAGCAGACAACAGGGGATTTCTGGAAACACCATATATTTT,CASRQQGISGNTIYF